The count of the clone carrying this T cell receptor beta chain is one. As yet, its antigen is unknown. The authors sequenced patients whose flow cytometry had shown CD8+CD57+ cell expansion. Receipt of therapy had not occurred in any patient by the time of blood sampling. Researchers used genomic DNA as the template to profile TCR beta VDJ and CDR3. One entry per CDR3 protein, called by TCRdb with MiXCR from the reads. The sample holds 150,000 to 200,000 distinct CDR3 sequences; around 48% are singletons and the top ten take 1.1%. The CDR3 has 15 amino acids. CDR1 is LNHDA, CDR2 SQIVND, per germline (reference sequence). The germline V and J ends were trimmed by 3 bases and 7 bases, with 15 bases remaining between them. This specimen comes from a study of CD8+CD57+ T cells in acquired aplastic anemia. Study-level background: When averaged, DNA from sorted CD4+ and CD8+ cells came to approximately 3.2 ug.

Overall study results and limits: In CD8+ cells, Simpson's diversity showed no significant difference between patients and controls.

This TCR derives from a human donor with aplastic anemia. The sequenced sample consisted of sorted CD4+, CD8+, or CD8+CD57+ T cells (not recorded which) from PBMCs. The chain employs TRBV19 and TRBJ1-4; tentatively, D is TRBD1 (6 bases). CDR3 sequence reads: CASSIPTGRPEKLFF. The CDR3 bases are TGTGCCAGTAGTATTCCTACAGGGAGGCCTGAAAAACTGTTTTTT.